The 9 T cell receptor beta chains below all came from one sample that was sequenced in a study of blood T cell repertoires in COVID-19. Produced via immunoSEQ multiplex PCR; TCRdb's table is partial and in-frame only. Altogether about 240,000 clones are present, 83% being singletons, with the ten largest covering 3% to 4.5%. Sequenced sample: PBMCs or T cells enriched from blood (not recorded which). These receptor sequences come from a woman aged 40 to 49 who had been exposed to COVID-19.

CDR3 DNA: TGTGCCAGCACCCCCCATCCGGGTCAAGAGACCCAGTACTTC. Protein: CASTPHPGQETQYF. The J gene is TRBJ2-5, the V gene TRBV7-2, with D unresolved. Per the germline V gene, CDR1 is SGHTA and CDR2 is FQGNSA. This CDR3 spans 14 amino acids. V was trimmed by 7 bases and J by 2 bases, leaving 14 bases between them.

The chain joins TRBV6-5 to TRBJ2-2, with no clear D. The V gene lost 2 bases and the J gene lost 4 bases, with 8 bases spanning the gap. This CDR3 is 14 amino acids long. CDR1 and CDR2 (germline): MNHEY, SVGAGI. Here the CDR3 reads CASSYNFITGELFF. The CDR3 DNA reads TGTGCCAGCAGTTACAACTTCATCACCGGGGAGCTGTTTTTT.

J is TRBJ1-4 and V is TRBV28; tentative D call: TRBD1 (6 bases). The germline V gene encodes CDR1 MDHEN and CDR2 SYDVKM. Trimming stripped 7 bases from V and 8 bases from J, with 14 bases between. The CDR3 has 13 amino acids. CDR3 loop: CASTRGEIEKLFF. Written as DNA, the CDR3 is TGTGCCAGCACCAGGGGAGAGATCGAAAAACTGTTTTTT.

The rearrangement links TRBV5-1 to TRBJ1-2, with TRBD1 matching over 7 bases. In germline, CDR1 is SGHRS, CDR2 YFSETQ. J gave up 3 bases and V 4 bases, and 3 bases lay outside the gene matches. The CDR3 extends over 13 amino acids. The chain's CDR3 is CASSGGTDYGYTF. For the CDR3, the DNA is TGCGCCAGCAGCGGCGGGACAGACTATGGCTACACCTTC.

The rearrangement joins TRBV18 to TRBJ1-3, with a tentative D call TRBD1 (5 bases). CDR1 and CDR2 from the germline V gene are KGHSH and LQKENI. The CDR3 runs 14 residues. With 5 bases removed from V and 3 bases from J, the gap between germline ends came to 11 bases. This chain's CDR3 is CASSSGIRGNTIYF. The CDR3 bases are TGTGCCAGCTCATCAGGGATCCGTGGAAACACCATATATTTT.

The chain joins TRBV11-3 to TRBJ2-7; D is possibly TRBD1 (5 bases). Germline V lookup: CDR1 SGHNT, CDR2 YENEEA. V shed 5 bases and J shed 2 bases, with 13 bases lying between them. The CDR3 runs 14 residues. The CDR3 region has the DNA TGTGCCAGCAGCCCAAAGGGGATTCCCTACGAGCAGTACTTC. Its protein is CASSPKGIPYEQYF.

This sequence joins TRBV27 and TRBJ1-4; possible D gene TRBD1, 5 bases. The CDR3 length is 17 residues. Germline CDR1 and CDR2: MNHEY and SMNVEV (reference sequence). V lost 2 bases and J lost 0, with 13 bases in between. Here the CDR3 reads CASSLLPGGATNEKLFF. The CDR3 DNA is TGTGCCAGCAGTTTACTCCCGGGGGGGGCAACTAATGAAAAACTGTTTTTT.

In this sample, this clone turned up once. The chain links TRBV6-5 to TRBJ1-6; TRBD1 agrees at 9 bases. The V gene's germline CDR1 is MNHEY and CDR2 SVGAGI. The CDR3 sequence is 15 residues long. V gave up 5 bases and J gave up 9 bases; unmatched junction bases: 8. The chain's CDR3 is CASSRRDRDTSPLHF. As DNA, the CDR3 is TGTGCCAGCAGTAGGAGGGACAGGGATACTTCACCCCTCCACTTT.

V gene TRBV5-6 combines with J gene TRBJ2-7; 15 bases map to TRBD2. This CDR3 region has 18 residues. The germline CDR1 and CDR2 sequences are SGHDT and YYEEEE. Germline trimming cut 3 bases from V and 0 bases from J; bases unmatched to any gene: 7. The CDR3 loop reads CASSWRGLAGGSSYEQYF. CDR3 in DNA: TGTGCCAGCAGCTGGAGAGGACTAGCGGGGGGGAGCTCCTACGAGCAGTACTTC.